This entry describes one T cell receptor (beta chain). Its antigen is unknown. This sample stems from a study of cytomegalovirus exposure and HLA in healthy donors. The CDR3 extends over 14 amino acids. Germline V gene data show CDR1 as SGHRS and CDR2 as YFSETQ. The V gene lost 5 bases and the J gene lost 0 bases, with 9 bases spanning the gap. The PCR contained 60 Vbeta and 13 Jbeta primers. The data were produced by immunoSEQ multiplex PCR, yet TCRdb's version contains in-frame clones alone and is incomplete. This sample has about 90,000 clones, with around 70% found just once. Regarding the study as a whole: CMV serostatus was the only recorded immune exposure for donors. Cytomegalovirus association was listed for about 160 TCR beta chains.

Sequencing was performed on PBMCs. This clonotype was sampled from a woman aged 50 to 60 in good health and CMV-seropositive. This sequence joins TRBV5-1 and TRBJ1-3; no definite D call. In DNA, the CDR3 is TGCGCCAGCAGTGTGGGGAGCTCTGGAAACACCATATATTTT. Its translation: CASSVGSSGNTIYF.